This TCR beta chain is from a study of cytomegalovirus exposure and HLA in healthy donors. The PCR used 60 Vbeta and 13 Jbeta primers. The assay was immunoSEQ multiplex PCR, and TCRdb's table has in-frame clones only and misses some. The table has over 150,000 clones, 70% to 80% seen once. Germline V gives CDR1 MNHNY, CDR2 SVGAGI (reference sequence). V lost 6 bases to trimming and J lost 10 bases, with 12 bases between them. This CDR3 is built from 11 residues. Study-wide points: An analysis that came later showed most CMV-associated TCR beta chains appearing HLA-restricted. In vitro testing confirmed a few CMV-associated chains as specific for CMV antigens. Later on, a genetic analysis was performed. It linked a missense variant in DCLRE1C with V- and J-gene trimming of TCR beta.

Note on this clone: Its antigen is not known.

The chain carries TRBV6-6 and TRBJ1-1; D not certain. The receptor comes from a man aged 25 to 40 in good health and CMV-seronegative. The sequenced material came from PBMCs. CDR3 sequence: CASRSRLRAFF. DNA for the CDR3: TGTGCCAGCAGAAGCAGGTTGCGAGCTTTCTTT.